The next 32 T cell receptor beta chains were all read from a single sample in a study of blood T cell repertoires in COVID-19. Here immunoSEQ multiplex PCR was the method, and the copy in TCRdb shows in-frame clones only, minus some. The table lists 150,000 to 250,000 clones, roughly 77% of them singletons. The sample comprised peripheral blood. Every receptor here comes from a woman between 40 and 55 years old with COVID-19, enrolled during active disease.

V gene TRBV2 combines with J gene TRBJ2-1, with 8 bases fitting TRBD1. Germline trimming cut 4 bases from V and 6 bases from J; bases unmatched to any gene: 5. The CDR3 sequence is 14 residues long. Germline CDR1 is SNHLY and CDR2 is FYNNEI. The CDR3 here is CASSGTGRGNEQFF. The CDR3 region has the DNA TGTGCCAGCAGTGGGACAGGGAGAGGCAATGAGCAGTTCTTC.

This chain uses TRBV11-3 with TRBJ2-5, with 15 bases lining up with TRBD2. V lost 5 bases, J lost 2 bases, and 6 bases stayed unmatched. CDR1 and CDR2 (germline): SGHNT, YENEEA. The CDR3 is made up of 17 amino acids. The CDR3 is CASSRGLAGGRQETQYF. The DNA of the CDR3 is TGTGCCAGCAGCCGCGGACTAGCGGGGGGGAGACAAGAGACCCAGTACTTC.

The rearrangement links TRBV2 to TRBJ2-1; tentatively, D is TRBD2 (5 bases). CDR1 SNHLY and CDR2 FYNNEI come from the germline V gene. The ends were cut back, 0 bases at V and 2 bases at J, with 8 bases in the middle. This CDR3 is 15 amino acids long. CDR3: CASSEAGVAYNEQFF. The CDR3 DNA reads as TGTGCCAGCAGTGAAGCGGGAGTTGCCTACAATGAGCAGTTCTTC.

The V gene is TRBV10-2, the J gene TRBJ1-4; the match to TRBD1 covers 8 bases. This CDR3 is 14 amino acids long. Germline assignment: CDR1 WSHSY and CDR2 SAAADI. With V trimmed by 8 bases and J by 5 bases, 7 bases remained unmatched. CDR3 nucleotides: TGCGCCAGCGGGACAGGCCGGAGGAATGAAAAACTGTTTTTT. This gives the protein CASGTGRRNEKLFF.

The count of this clone is one. The genes are TRBV9 and TRBJ2-2, with TRBD2 as a possible D gene (5 bases). Germline CDR1 and CDR2: SGDLS and YYNGEE. The CDR3 runs to 15 residues. Trimming left V 6 bases short and J 2 bases short, with 14 bases between. CDR3 loop: CASMRLAINTGELFF. The DNA of the CDR3 is TGTGCCAGCATGAGGCTAGCAATAAACACCGGGGAGCTGTTTTTT.

J is TRBJ2-7 and V is TRBV7-2; D is possibly TRBD2 (6 bases). The CDR3 sequence is 14 residues long. The germline CDR1 and CDR2 sequences are SGHTA and FQGNSA. V was pared by 8 bases and J by 7 bases, with 21 bases between. CDR3 bases: TGTGCCAGCTCCATAGGAGGGATGGTAAAGGAGCAGTACTTC. Its translation is CASSIGGMVKEQYF.

This clone was seen only once. This sequence joins TRBV9 and TRBJ2-7, with 9 nucleotides matching TRBD1. This CDR3 has 15 residues. Trimming took 2 bases from V and 7 from J; bases not matched to a gene: 10. Germline loops: CDR1 SGDLS, CDR2 YYNGEE. CDR3 protein: CASSVSDRGGREQYF. CDR3 sequence (DNA): TGTGCCAGCAGCGTCTCGGACAGGGGCGGTAGGGAGCAGTACTTC.

This clone was seen only once. This chain connects TRBV7-9 to TRBJ1-6, with 10 bases fitting TRBD1. The CDR3 sequence is 16 residues long. Trimming removed 4 bases from V and 9 bases from J; junction bases left unmatched: 9. CDR1 is SEHNR, CDR2 FQNEAQ, per germline (reference sequence). DNA of the CDR3: TGTGCCAGCAGCTCCACGACAGGGGGCTTCCCTTCACCCCTCCACTTT. Amino acids: CASSSTTGGFPSPLHF. Supplemented by reference TRBV7-9 and TRBJ1-6, the full variable domain reads DTGVSQNPRHKITKRGQNVTFRCDPISEHNRLYWYRQTLGQGPEFLTYFQNEAQLEKSRLLSDRFSAERPKGSFSTLEIQRTEQGDSAMYLCASSSTTGGFPSPLHFGNGTRLTVT.

The V call is TRBV6-5, the J call TRBJ2-1; 7 bases match TRBD1. CDR1 and CDR2 (germline): MNHEY, SVGAGI. CDR3 length equals 13 residues. J gave up 6 bases and V 3 bases, and 2 bases lay outside the gene matches. The CDR3 DNA reads TGTGCCAGCAGTTATGACAGGGTCAATGAGCAGTTCTTC. Protein: CASSYDRVNEQFF.

The chain combines TRBV20-1 with TRBJ1-2; tentatively, D is TRBD1 (6 bases). The V end lost 3 bases, the J end lost 7 bases, and 12 bases lay between the germline ends. Germline CDR1 DFQATT, CDR2 SNEGSKA (reference sequence). The CDR3 covers 12 residues. The CDR3 DNA sequence: TGCAGTGCTAGTGGTCACAGGGTTGGCTACACCTTC. Translated: CSASGHRVGYTF.

The chain has TRBV19 and TRBJ1-1; TRBD1 agrees at 9 bases. Germline assignment: CDR1 LNHDA and CDR2 SQIVND (reference sequence). V shed 6 bases and J 8 bases; nucleotides not matched to a gene: 7. The CDR3 extends over 13 amino acids. DNA of the CDR3: TGTGCCAGTAGGGAACAGGGGGCCTTCGAAGCTTTCTTT. Protein: CASREQGAFEAFF.

The chain has TRBV2 and TRBJ2-3; TRBD2 might be the D (5 bases). Per germline, CDR1 SNHLY and CDR2 FYNNEI. The CDR3 spans 13 residues. V gave up 8 bases and J gave up 7 bases, with 16 bases separating them. CDR3 nucleotide sequence: TGTGCCAGCGATCCCGGGGAGACGAATACGCAGTATTTT. Protein product: CASDPGETNTQYF.

V usage is TRBV6-5 and J usage is TRBJ2-7; D gene uncertain. This CDR3 region has 12 residues. CDR1 MNHEY and CDR2 SVGAGI come from the germline V gene. Trimming cost V 0 bases and J 8 bases, with 8 bases left between them. The CDR3 here is CASSYSKNKQYF. For the CDR3, the DNA is TGTGCCAGCAGTTACTCGAAGAACAAGCAGTACTTC.

Remarks on this clone: The same CDR3 arises from other DNA sequences in this sample as well. The chain combines TRBV7-9 with TRBJ1-2; 7 nucleotides agree with TRBD1. This CDR3 is built from 13 residues. Germline V gives CDR1 SEHNR, CDR2 FQNEAQ (reference sequence). With V trimmed by 1 base and J by 8 bases, 4 bases remained unmatched. The CDR3 is CASSLGQGGGYTF. The CDR3 DNA is TGTGCCAGCAGCTTAGGACAGGGAGGCGGCTACACCTTC.

The gene calls are TRBV9 and TRBJ2-5; no definite D call. The CDR3 loop spans 16 amino acids. CDR1 is SGDLS and CDR2 is YYNGEE in the germline V gene. V gave up 0 bases and J gave up 1 base, with 13 bases separating them. CDR3 in amino acids: CASSVALSEPQETQYF. The CDR3, as DNA: TGTGCCAGCAGCGTAGCTCTATCGGAGCCCCAAGAGACCCAGTACTTC.

This chain uses TRBV6-6 with TRBJ2-7; no clear D. The CDR3 spans 13 residues. Trimming shortened V by 6 bases and J by 1 base, and 10 bases separated the two germline ends. Germline assignment: CDR1 MNHNY and CDR2 SVGAGI (reference sequence). The chain's CDR3 is CASRERSSYEQYF. Here the CDR3 DNA reads TGTGCCAGCAGGGAGCGTTCTTCCTACGAGCAGTACTTC.

The J gene is TRBJ2-3, the V gene TRBV2, with 7 bases fitting TRBD2. V gave up 7 bases and J gave up 6 bases; unmatched junction bases: 7. The CDR3 runs 13 residues. The germline CDR1 and CDR2 sequences are SNHLY and FYNNEI. The DNA for the CDR3 is TGTGCCAGCATCGGCGGGGAGGGGGATACGCAGTATTTT. Protein: CASIGGEGDTQYF.

The J gene is TRBJ1-2, the V gene TRBV5-1, with 9 bases aligning to TRBD1. The CDR3 spans 15 residues. Trimming took 1 base from V and 7 from J; bases not matched to a gene: 8. CDR1 SGHRS and CDR2 YFSETQ come from the germline V gene. The CDR3 here is CASSLNPGQGSGYTF. The CDR3 nucleotides read TGCGCCAGCAGCTTGAATCCGGGACAGGGCTCTGGCTACACCTTC.

The rearrangement uses TRBV7-9 and TRBJ1-2, with D perhaps matching TRBD1 (5 bases). Looked up from germline, CDR1 is SEHNR and CDR2 is FQNEAQ (reference sequence). V was cut by 4 bases and J by 7 bases, with 22 bases left in between. The CDR3 runs 16 residues. In DNA, the CDR3 is TGTGCCAGCAGCTCGGGACGGGACTCAAAATTGCGTGGCTACACCTTC. Residues: CASSSGRDSKLRGYTF.

The chain combines TRBV6-5 with TRBJ1-5; D uncertain. CDR3 length: 11 residues. Germline CDR1 is MNHEY and CDR2 is SVGAGI. CDR3 sequence reads: CASRSNQPQHF. The CDR3 nucleotides are TGTGCATCCAGAAGCAATCAGCCCCAGCATTTT.

The J gene is TRBJ2-5, the V gene TRBV30, with TRBD1 identical over 8 bases. Germline V gives CDR1 GTSNPN, CDR2 SVGIG (reference sequence). The CDR3 is 16 residues long. Trimming cost V 3 bases and J 4 bases; bases outside gene matches: 13. The CDR3 DNA sequence: TGTGCCTGGAGAGATAATTACAGGGGGAAGGGAGAGACCCAGTACTTC. It specifies CAWRDNYRGKGETQYF.

The chain couples TRBV6-2 or TRBV6-3 to TRBJ2-7, with TRBD1 as a possible D gene (6 bases). CDR3 size: 13 residues. V was pared by 6 bases and J by 5 bases, with 14 bases between. Germline-derived CDR1 and CDR2 are MNHEY and SVGEGT. CDR3 region: CASSQGHYNEQYF. The CDR3 nucleotides are TGTGCCAGCAGCCAGGGACATTACAACGAGCAGTACTTC.

V usage is TRBV12-5 and J usage is TRBJ2-1; D unclear. Trimming removed 0 bases at V and 13 bases at J, with 10 bases between. Germline assignment: CDR1 LGHNT and CDR2 FRNRAP. This CDR3 spans 12 amino acids. The CDR3 region has the DNA TGTGCTAGTGGTTTGGTACCCGGTGAACAGTTCTTC. Translating it yields CASGLVPGEQFF.

This chain connects TRBV11-2 to TRBJ1-4; 9 positions agree with TRBD1. The CDR3 loop spans 18 amino acids. Trimming cost V 1 base and J 6 bases; bases outside gene matches: 12. Germline CDR1 SGHAT, CDR2 FQNNGV. The CDR3 spells CASSLGGTGRIRDEKLFF. The CDR3 region has the DNA TGTGCCAGCAGCTTAGGGGGGACAGGGCGAATCCGGGATGAAAAACTGTTTTTT.

V usage is TRBV10-1 and J usage is TRBJ2-1; D gene unclear. The germline gives CDR1 WNHNN, CDR2 SYGVQD (reference sequence). The CDR3 runs 17 residues. V lost 4 bases and J lost 4, with 20 bases in between. CDR3 in amino acids: CASSVPERSNPYNEQFF. As DNA, the CDR3 is TGCGCCAGCAGTGTCCCCGAACGGAGTAATCCGTACAATGAGCAGTTCTTC.

CDR3 region: CAWVSGTGHEKLFF. The CDR3 DNA reads TGTGCCTGGGTGTCCGGGACAGGGCATGAAAAACTGTTTTTT. V usage is TRBV30 and J usage is TRBJ1-4, with 9 bases that match TRBD1. Trimming took 5 bases from V and 6 from J; bases not matched to a gene: 7. Germline V gene lookup returns CDR1 GTSNPN and CDR2 SVGIG (reference sequence). This CDR3 comprises 14 residues.

V usage is TRBV11-3 and J usage is TRBJ2-3; 7 nucleotides agree with TRBD2. With V trimmed by 5 bases and J by 0 bases, 8 bases remained unmatched. Germline lookup yields CDR1 SGHNT and CDR2 YENEEA. CDR3 length equals 16 residues. Here the CDR3 reads CASSPSGGSSTDTQYF. CDR3 nucleotide sequence: TGTGCCAGCAGCCCTTCCGGGGGGTCTAGCACAGATACGCAGTATTTT. The full variable domain, rest sourced from reference TRBV11-3 and TRBJ2-3, is EAGVVQSPRYKIIEKKQPVAFWCNPISGHNTLYWYLQNLGQGPELLIRYENEEAVDDSQLPKDRFSAERLKGVDSTLKIQPAELGDSAVYLCASSPSGGSSTDTQYFGPGTRLTVL.

This chain uses TRBV15 with TRBJ1-1; D ambiguous. V shed 0 bases and J shed 1 base, with 12 bases lying between them. Germline V gives CDR1 LNHNV, CDR2 YYDKDF (reference sequence). The CDR3 has 16 amino acids. In DNA, the CDR3 is TGTGCCACCAGCAGAGACCCCGGACGGGGGAACACTGAAGCTTTCTTT. This translates into CATSRDPGRGNTEAFF.

There are a few counts of this clone. The chain uses TRBV5-1 and TRBJ2-7; 7 bases agree with TRBD1. The CDR3 runs 17 residues. Germline V gives CDR1 SGHRS, CDR2 YFSETQ. The trim removed 5 bases at V and 0 bases at J, leaving 14 bases unmatched. CDR3 sequence (DNA): TGCGCCAGCAGTTCTTCACCGGGACAGCAATCCTCCTACGAGCAGTACTTC. It yields the protein CASSSSPGQQSSYEQYF.

This chain uses TRBV4-2 with TRBJ2-7; TRBD1 matches 9 bases. CDR1 and CDR2 from the germline V gene are LGHNA and YNFKEQ. Losses at the gene ends were 4 bases for V and 5 bases for J; bases not matched to a gene: 6. The CDR3 has 14 amino acids. The CDR3 protein is CASSRTGTGNEQYF. CDR3 coding DNA: TGTGCCAGCAGCCGGACCGGGACAGGGAACGAGCAGTACTTC.

The chain recombines TRBV5-1 with TRBJ2-7, with D possibly being TRBD1 (6 bases). CDR3 size: 13 residues. V lost 4 bases, J lost 4 bases, and 12 bases lay in between. Germline V gene data show CDR1 as SGHRS and CDR2 as YFSETQ. CDR3 sequence: CASSVQQGYEQYF. The CDR3 coding sequence is TGCGCCAGCAGCGTACAACAGGGATACGAGCAGTACTTC. Based on the CDR3 plus reference TRBV5-1 and TRBJ2-7, the full variable domain is KAGVTQTPRYLIKTRGQQVTLSCSPISGHRSVSWYQQTPGQGLQFLFEYFSETQRNKGNFPGRFSGRQFSNSRSEMNVSTLELGDSALYLCASSVQQGYEQYFGPGTRLTVT.

The V call is TRBV30, the J call TRBJ2-7; D may be TRBD2 (5 bases). The CDR3 contains 13 residues. The germline V gene encodes CDR1 GTSNPN and CDR2 SVGIG (reference sequence). Trimming took 3 bases from V and 9 from J, leaving 18 bases between them. The CDR3 DNA sequence: TGTGCCTGGAGCTACGTGGGAGCGAGCGGGCAGTACTTC. Its protein product is CAWSYVGASGQYF.